Listed here are 32 T cell receptor beta chains from one sample, sequenced in a study of cytomegalovirus exposure and HLA in healthy donors. Data came from immunoSEQ multiplex PCR; TCRdb stores just in-frame clones and leaves some out. The repertoire holds about 220,000 clones, 80% to 90% seen once, with about 3% in the top ten. The sequenced sample was PBMCs. These receptors came from a woman under 30 in good health and CMV-seronegative.

This sequence joins TRBV18 and TRBJ2-4, with TRBD2 matching over 8 bases. The trim removed 3 bases at V and 0 bases at J, leaving 4 bases unmatched. The CDR3 is 16 residues long. CDR1 KGHSH and CDR2 LQKENI come from the germline V gene. The CDR3 spells CASSPPGGGAKNIQYF. The CDR3, as DNA: TGTGCCAGCTCACCCCCCGGGGGGGGAGCCAAAAACATTCAGTACTTC.

The chain uses TRBV6-1 and TRBJ2-7; TRBD2 matches 8 bases. This CDR3 region has 14 residues. With 1 base clipped from V and 1 base from J, the junction kept 0 bases outside the gene matches. Per germline, CDR1 MNHNS and CDR2 SASEGT. The CDR3 loop is CASSEERGSYEQYF. In DNA form, the CDR3 reads TGTGCCAGCAGTGAAGAGCGGGGGTCCTACGAGCAGTACTTC.

V and J are TRBV19 and TRBJ2-3; tentative D call: TRBD2 (6 bases). The CDR3 extends over 15 amino acids. The germline V gene encodes CDR1 LNHDA and CDR2 SQIVND (reference sequence). V was cut by 9 bases and J by 4 bases, with 20 bases left in between. The CDR3 loop is CASSMWGVIADTQYF. The DNA for the CDR3 is TGTGCCAGCTCAATGTGGGGGGTAATAGCAGATACGCAGTATTTT.

V usage is TRBV7-9 and J usage is TRBJ2-2; a possible D gene is TRBD1 (5 bases). This CDR3 has 17 amino acids. The germline gives CDR1 SEHNR, CDR2 FQNEAQ (reference sequence). Trimming removed 1 base from V and 2 bases from J, with 14 bases in between. The CDR3 DNA is TGTGCCAGCAGCTTAGATCAAGGGGCGTCCAACACCGGGGAGCTGTTTTTT. Protein: CASSLDQGASNTGELFF.

This clone was recorded only once. J is TRBJ2-3 and V is TRBV28; D is possibly TRBD2 (5 bases). Trimming took 6 bases from V and 2 from J, leaving 12 bases between them. The CDR3 totals 14 residues. CDR1 is MDHEN and CDR2 is SYDVKM in the germline V gene. CDR3 region: CASSLRGLTDTQYF. DNA for the CDR3: TGTGCCAGCAGCCTACGAGGGCTCACAGATACGCAGTATTTT.

The chain carries TRBV30 and TRBJ2-3; 9 bases are a match to TRBD2. Germline-derived CDR1 and CDR2 are GTSNPN and SVGIG (reference sequence). The CDR3 runs to 13 residues. V shed 2 bases and J 5 bases; nucleotides not matched to a gene: 2. This chain's CDR3 is CAWSPLAGDTQYF. Here the CDR3 DNA reads TGTGCCTGGAGTCCACTAGCGGGAGATACGCAGTATTTT. The whole variable domain, remainder taken from reference TRBV30 and TRBJ2-3, is SQTIHQWPATLVQPVGSPLSLECTVEGTSNPNLYWYRQAAGRGLQLLFYSVGIGQISSEVPQNLSASRPQDRQFILSSKKLLLSDSGFYLCAWSPLAGDTQYFGPGTRLTVL.

The chain is built from TRBV30 and TRBJ2-7; D is perhaps TRBD2 (5 bases). Germline loops: CDR1 GTSNPN, CDR2 SVGIG (reference sequence). This CDR3 contains 18 residues. The V and J ends lost 4 bases and 3 bases respectively, with 28 bases between them. CDR3: CAWKTPQKGAAGGYEQYF. As DNA, the CDR3 is TGTGCCTGGAAAACCCCCCAAAAGGGAGCGGCGGGTGGCTACGAGCAGTACTTC.

The chain joins TRBV29-1 to TRBJ2-3; TRBD1 matches 7 bases. This CDR3 contains 13 residues. CDR1 and CDR2 from the germline V gene are SQVTM and ANQGSEA. Trimming removed 4 bases from V and 4 bases from J; junction bases left unmatched: 5. For the CDR3, the DNA is TGCAGCGTTGCGACAGGGTTGGCAGATACGCAGTATTTT. It encodes CSVATGLADTQYF.

V and J are TRBV2 and TRBJ2-3; 9 bases match TRBD2. Germline loops: CDR1 SNHLY, CDR2 FYNNEI. J gave up 4 bases and V 1 base, and 3 bases lay outside the gene matches. The length of the CDR3 is 15 residues. This chain's CDR3 is CASSEGGRVADTQYF. CDR3 DNA: TGTGCCAGCAGTGAAGGCGGGAGGGTTGCAGATACGCAGTATTTT.

The chain is built from TRBV28 and TRBJ1-5, with D perhaps TRBD1 (5 bases). V gave up 11 bases and J gave up 5 bases, with 13 bases separating them. The germline V gene has CDR1 MDHEN and CDR2 SYDVKM. This CDR3 is 12 amino acids long. The CDR3 spells CAGGGNDQPQHF. As DNA, the CDR3 is TGTGCCGGGGGAGGGAACGATCAGCCCCAGCATTTT.

J is TRBJ2-1 and V is TRBV6-6, with 9 bases matching TRBD1. CDR1 and CDR2 from the germline V gene are MNHNY and SVGAGI (reference sequence). The trim removed 7 bases at V and 15 bases at J, leaving 7 bases unmatched. This CDR3 region has 11 residues. The CDR3 protein is CASTREGQGFF. CDR3 sequence (DNA): TGTGCCAGCACACGTGAGGGACAGGGGTTCTTC.

The chain recombines TRBV7-9 with TRBJ1-1, with 7 positions matching TRBD1. The CDR3 runs 15 residues. Per the germline V gene, CDR1 is SEHNR and CDR2 is FQNEAQ (reference sequence). With V trimmed by 4 bases and J by 1 base, 6 bases remained unmatched. The CDR3 region is CASSSYRGGNTEAFF. In DNA, the CDR3 is TGTGCCAGCAGCTCCTACAGGGGTGGGAACACTGAAGCTTTCTTT.

The chain employs TRBV28 and TRBJ2-1, with TRBD2 matching over 8 bases. The CDR3 runs 17 residues. CDR1 and CDR2 from the germline V gene are MDHEN and SYDVKM. The V gene end was trimmed by 3 bases and the J gene end by 4 bases; junction bases not matched to a gene: 11. This CDR3 reads CASSFNPAGESYNEQFF. CDR3 nucleotide sequence: TGTGCCAGCAGTTTTAATCCAGCGGGAGAGAGTTACAATGAGCAGTTCTTC.

The chain is built from TRBV5-4 and TRBJ1-1; D call uncertain. V was trimmed by 4 bases and J by 1 base, leaving 5 bases between them. The CDR3 is 12 amino acids. Germline CDR1 and CDR2: SGHNT and YYREEE (reference sequence). CDR3 coding DNA: TGTGCCAGCAGCCGACAGAACACTGAAGCTTTCTTT. Its protein product is CASSRQNTEAFF.

The chain has TRBV19 and TRBJ2-1, with TRBD2 identical over 8 bases. After removal of 10 bases from V and 15 bases from J, the junction contained 8 bases not matched to a gene. Germline V lookup: CDR1 LNHDA, CDR2 SQIVND (reference sequence). The CDR3 runs 10 residues. CDR3 amino acids: CATVSGNAFF. The CDR3 nucleotides read TGTGCCACCGTTAGCGGGAATGCGTTCTTC.

On this clone: An end of the junction does not agree with germline; a read error may underlie this. The chain links TRBV7-7 to TRBJ2-2, with TRBD2 matching over 11 bases. CDR3 size: 18 residues. Germline V CDR1 and CDR2: SSHAT, FNYEAQ (reference sequence). CDR3 in DNA: TGTGCTAGCAGCTTATTAGCGGGAGGGCCAAGGAACACCGGGGAGCTGTTTTTT. Residues: CASSLLAGGPRNTGELFF.

This clone was detected a few times. V usage is TRBV4-1 and J usage is TRBJ1-5, with 8 bases fitting TRBD1. Germline CDR1 reads MGHRA; CDR2 reads YSYEKL. The CDR3 extends over 14 amino acids. The J segment lost 6 bases and the V segment lost 1 base, leaving 2 bases of the junction unmatched. The CDR3 protein is CASSQAGGVQPQHF. For the CDR3, the DNA is TGCGCCAGCAGCCAAGCAGGGGGCGTTCAGCCCCAGCATTTT.

The chain joins TRBV7-2 to TRBJ2-7; D might be TRBD2 (5 bases). CDR1 is SGHTA, CDR2 FQGNSA, per germline. This CDR3 is built from 14 residues. With 3 bases removed from V and 2 bases from J, the gap between germline ends came to 11 bases. The CDR3 reads CASSLGMRAYEQYF. The DNA for the CDR3 is TGTGCCAGCAGCTTGGGTATGCGGGCCTACGAGCAGTACTTC.

The chain couples TRBV11-2 to TRBJ1-3, with a tentative D call TRBD1 (6 bases). Germline V gene sequence: CDR1 SGHAT, CDR2 FQNNGV. V was cut by 3 bases and J by 5 bases, with 17 bases left in between. This CDR3 spans 16 amino acids. The CDR3 is CASSLSDRSFRNTIYF. The CDR3 bases are TGTGCCAGCAGCTTGTCTGACAGGAGTTTCCGAAACACCATATATTTT.

V usage is TRBV27 and J usage is TRBJ2-3; 10 bases align to TRBD2. Per germline, CDR1 MNHEY and CDR2 SMNVEV (reference sequence). The ends lost 4 bases at V and 5 bases at J; junction bases unmatched: 6. CDR3 length: 15 residues. The CDR3 DNA reads TGTGCCAGCAGTTGGTCTAGCGGGAGCCAAGATACGCAGTATTTT. This sequence encodes CASSWSSGSQDTQYF.

This chain uses TRBV2 with TRBJ2-3; TRBD1 matches 11 bases. V shed 6 bases, J shed 4 bases, and the junction held 6 bases outside the gene matches. CDR3 length: 15 amino acids. CDR1 and CDR2 from the germline V gene are SNHLY and FYNNEI. CDR3 region: CASRVDRGRADTQYF. The DNA for the CDR3 is TGTGCCAGCAGAGTGGACAGGGGGCGGGCAGATACGCAGTATTTT.

V usage is TRBV7-9 and J usage is TRBJ2-1; 7 bases map to TRBD2. V shed 3 bases, J shed 6 bases, and the junction held 14 bases outside the gene matches. CDR1 is SEHNR and CDR2 is FQNEAQ in the germline V gene (reference sequence). The CDR3 is made up of 17 amino acids. The CDR3 reads CASSLAREFPMGNEQFF. CDR3 in DNA: TGTGCCAGCAGCTTGGCGCGGGAGTTTCCGATGGGCAATGAGCAGTTCTTC.

The V call is TRBV2, the J call TRBJ2-4; 8 bases agree with TRBD1. CDR3 length equals 16 residues. V was clipped by 2 bases and J by 8 bases; unmatched bases: 11. Germline CDR1 and CDR2: SNHLY and FYNNEI. CDR3 in amino acids: CASSEISGQGYYIQYF. The CDR3 DNA sequence: TGTGCCAGCAGTGAAATAAGTGGACAGGGATATTACATTCAGTACTTC. The entire variable domain, with the rest obtained from reference TRBV2 and TRBJ2-4, is as follows: EPEVTQTPSHQVTQMGQEVILRCVPISNHLYFYWYRQILGQKVEFLVSFYNNEISEKSEIFDDQFSVERPDGSNFTLKIRSTKLEDSAMYFCASSEISGQGYYIQYFGAGTRLSVL.

The chain joins TRBV28 to TRBJ1-1, with TRBD1 as a possible D gene (5 bases). This CDR3 region has 14 residues. Germline CDR1 MDHEN, CDR2 SYDVKM. V gave up 6 bases and J gave up 4 bases, with 15 bases separating them. The CDR3 DNA reads TGTGCCAGCAGGTTCGATGGGGCTAGCACTGAAGCTTTCTTT. Protein: CASRFDGASTEAFF.

This clone appeared once. The rearrangement links TRBV2 to TRBJ2-5; possibly TRBD2 for D (6 bases). This CDR3 is 16 amino acids long. Germline CDR1 SNHLY, CDR2 FYNNEI. V shed 0 bases and J shed 3 bases, with 14 bases lying between them. CDR3 protein: CASSEALGRGEETQYF. CDR3 nucleotides: TGTGCCAGCAGTGAAGCGCTCGGGCGGGGAGAAGAGACCCAGTACTTC.

This chain uses TRBV15 with TRBJ2-7, with D unresolved. The CDR3 contains 15 residues. The V gene's germline CDR1 is LNHNV and CDR2 YYDKDF (reference sequence). The V and J ends lost 0 bases and 0 bases respectively, with 9 bases between them. As DNA, the CDR3 is TGTGCCACCAGCAGAGATGTAAGGAGCTCCTACGAGCAGTACTTC. As protein: CATSRDVRSSYEQYF.

This clone was seen a few times. The chain uses TRBV10-3 and TRBJ2-7; 10 nucleotides agree with TRBD1. The CDR3 is 14 amino acids. CDR1 and CDR2 (germline): ENHRY, SYGVKD. With 6 bases clipped from V and 2 bases from J, the junction kept 4 bases outside the gene matches. This chain's CDR3 is CAIRSGTGAYEQYF. As DNA, the CDR3 is TGTGCCATCAGATCCGGGACAGGGGCCTACGAGCAGTACTTC.

The chain joins TRBV27 to TRBJ1-5, with a possible D match to TRBD1 (5 bases). Deletions cut 10 bases from V and 5 bases from J, with 15 bases between. Germline assignment: CDR1 MNHEY and CDR2 SMNVEV (reference sequence). CDR3 length equals 13 residues. CDR3 nucleotides: TGTGCCACCCGACAGCCCAACTATCAGCCCCAGCATTTT. Translation gives CATRQPNYQPQHF.

The chain links TRBV28 to TRBJ1-2; 7 bases agree with TRBD1. CDR3 length equals 14 residues. CDR1 is MDHEN, CDR2 SYDVKM, per germline. The V segment lost 4 bases and the J segment 6 bases; nucleotides outside the gene matches: 8. The DNA of the CDR3 is TGTGCCAGCAGTTCCGGGACAGTGGACCATGGCTACACCTTC. Translation: CASSSGTVDHGYTF.

The rearrangement links TRBV2 to TRBJ1-4, with D possibly being TRBD1 (5 bases). There are 15 residues in the CDR3. The V gene's germline CDR1 is SNHLY and CDR2 FYNNEI. Trimming removed 3 bases from V and 2 bases from J, with 10 bases in between. This chain's CDR3 is CASSDPGLTNEKLFF. The CDR3 nucleotides are TGTGCCAGCAGTGACCCAGGGTTGACTAATGAAAAACTGTTTTTT. The full variable domain, completed using reference TRBV2 and TRBJ1-4, is EPEVTQTPSHQVTQMGQEVILRCVPISNHLYFYWYRQILGQKVEFLVSFYNNEISEKSEIFDDQFSVERPDGSNFTLKIRSTKLEDSAMYFCASSDPGLTNEKLFFGSGTQLSVL.

This clone was detected only once. The V call is TRBV19, the J call TRBJ1-5; D gene ambiguous. The CDR3 sequence is 15 residues long. Between the trimmed V and J ends, which lost 4 bases and 0 bases, there was a span of 10 bases. The V gene's germline CDR1 is LNHDA and CDR2 SQIVND (reference sequence). This chain's CDR3 is CASSNTAYSNQPQHF. DNA for the CDR3: TGTGCCAGTAGTAATACAGCTTATAGCAATCAGCCCCAGCATTTT. Full variable domain (remainder filled in from reference TRBV19 and TRBJ1-5): DGGITQSPKYLFRKEGQNVTLSCEQNLNHDAMYWYRQDPGQGLRLIYYSQIVNDFQKGDIAEGYSVSREKKESFPLTVTSAQKNPTAFYLCASSNTAYSNQPQHFGDGTRLSIL.

The V gene is TRBV7-8, the J gene TRBJ2-3, with D possibly TRBD1 on 6 matching bases. Germline V CDR1 and CDR2: SGHVS, FQNEAQ. This CDR3 has 13 amino acids. V lost 2 bases, J lost 6 bases, and 9 bases lay in between. The CDR3 DNA sequence: TGTGCCAGCAGCTTAAACAGGGCCGATACGCAGTATTTT. As protein: CASSLNRADTQYF.